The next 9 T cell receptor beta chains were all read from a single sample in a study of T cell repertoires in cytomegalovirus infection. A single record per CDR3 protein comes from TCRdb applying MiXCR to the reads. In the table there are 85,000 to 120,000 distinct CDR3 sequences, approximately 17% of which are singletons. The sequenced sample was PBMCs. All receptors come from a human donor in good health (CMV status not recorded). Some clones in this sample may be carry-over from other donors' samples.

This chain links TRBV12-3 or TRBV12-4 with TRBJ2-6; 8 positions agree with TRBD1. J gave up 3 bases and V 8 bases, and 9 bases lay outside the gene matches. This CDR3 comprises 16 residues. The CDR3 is CASDGAGGSGANVLTF. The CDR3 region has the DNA TGTGCCAGCGACGGGGCAGGGGGCAGTGGGGCCAACGTCCTGACTTTC.

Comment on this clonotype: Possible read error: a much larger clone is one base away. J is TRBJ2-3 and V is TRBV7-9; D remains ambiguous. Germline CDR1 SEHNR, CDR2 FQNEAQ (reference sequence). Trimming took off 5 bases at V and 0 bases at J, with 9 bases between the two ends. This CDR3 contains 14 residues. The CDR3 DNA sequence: TGTGCCAGCAGCCCCCGATCGAGCACAGATACGCAGTATTTT. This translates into CASSPRSSTDTQYF.

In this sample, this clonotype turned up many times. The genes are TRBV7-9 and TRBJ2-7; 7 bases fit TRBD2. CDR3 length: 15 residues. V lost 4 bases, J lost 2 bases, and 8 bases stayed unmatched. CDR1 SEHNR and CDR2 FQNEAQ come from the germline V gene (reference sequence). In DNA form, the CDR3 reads TGTGCCAGCAGCTCGGGGCGGGAGAACGCCTACGAGCAGTACTTC. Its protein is CASSSGRENAYEQYF.

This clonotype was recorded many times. The CDR3 nucleotides are TGTGCCAGCAGCCAACAGGACAGTTTGAATCAGCCCCAGCATTTT. It is translated as CASSQQDSLNQPQHF. This chain connects TRBV12-3 or TRBV12-4 to TRBJ1-5, with D perhaps TRBD1 (6 bases). V was trimmed by 6 bases and J by 4 bases, leaving 16 bases between them. The CDR3 runs 15 residues.

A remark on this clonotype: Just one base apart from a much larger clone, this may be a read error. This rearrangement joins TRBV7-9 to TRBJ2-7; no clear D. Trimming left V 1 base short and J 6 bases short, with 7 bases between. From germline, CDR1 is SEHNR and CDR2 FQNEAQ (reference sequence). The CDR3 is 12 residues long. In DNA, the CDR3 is TGTGCCAGCAGCTTAGATTTTCTCGAGCAGTACTTC. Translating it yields CASSLDFLEQYF.

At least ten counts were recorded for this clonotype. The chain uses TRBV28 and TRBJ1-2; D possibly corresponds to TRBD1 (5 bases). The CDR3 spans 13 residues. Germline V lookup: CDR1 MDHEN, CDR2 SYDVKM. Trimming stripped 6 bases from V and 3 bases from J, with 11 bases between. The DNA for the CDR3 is TGTGCCAGCAGATCGGGGGTAGACTATGGCTACACCTTC. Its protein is CASRSGVDYGYTF.

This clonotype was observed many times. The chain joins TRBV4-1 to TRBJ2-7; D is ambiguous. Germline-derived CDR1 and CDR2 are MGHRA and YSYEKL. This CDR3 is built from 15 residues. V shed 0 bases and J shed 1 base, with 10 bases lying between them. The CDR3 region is CASSQDGWESYEQYF. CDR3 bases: TGCGCCAGCAGCCAAGATGGGTGGGAATCCTACGAGCAGTACTTC.

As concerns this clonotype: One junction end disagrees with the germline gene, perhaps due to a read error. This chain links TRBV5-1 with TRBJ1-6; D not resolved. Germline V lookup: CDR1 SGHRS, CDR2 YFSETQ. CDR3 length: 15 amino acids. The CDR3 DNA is TGCGCCAGCAGCCCGGAAAATAGCGTGGGATCACCCATCCACTTT. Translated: CASSPENSVGSPIHF.

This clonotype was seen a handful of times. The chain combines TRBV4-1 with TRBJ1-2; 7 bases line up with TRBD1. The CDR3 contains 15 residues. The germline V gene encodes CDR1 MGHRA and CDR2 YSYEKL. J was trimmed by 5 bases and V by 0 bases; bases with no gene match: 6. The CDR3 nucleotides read TGCGCCAGCAGCCAAGATGGGACAGACCGATATGGCTACACCTTC. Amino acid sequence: CASSQDGTDRYGYTF.